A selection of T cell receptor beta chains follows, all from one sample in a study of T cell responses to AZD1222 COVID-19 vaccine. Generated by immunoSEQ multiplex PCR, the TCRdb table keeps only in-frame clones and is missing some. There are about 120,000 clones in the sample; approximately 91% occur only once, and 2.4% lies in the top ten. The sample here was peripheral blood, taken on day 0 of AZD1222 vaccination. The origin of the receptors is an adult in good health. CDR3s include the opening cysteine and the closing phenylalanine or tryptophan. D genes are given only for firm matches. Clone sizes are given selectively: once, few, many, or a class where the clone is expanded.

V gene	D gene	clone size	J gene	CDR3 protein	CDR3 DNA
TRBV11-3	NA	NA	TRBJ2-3	CASSDRTGPDTQYF	TGTGCCAGCAGCGACCGGACGGGGCCAGATACGCAGTATTTT
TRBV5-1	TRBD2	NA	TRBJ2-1	CASSFLAGDHNEQFF	TGCGCCAGCAGCTTCCTAGCGGGAGACCACAATGAGCAGTTCTTC
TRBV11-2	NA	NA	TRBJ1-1	CASSPHSGVTEAFF	TGTGCCAGCAGCCCACACTCGGGGGTCACTGAAGCTTTCTTT
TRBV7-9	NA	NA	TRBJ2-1	CASSLAGGWNEQFF	TGTGCCAGCAGCTTAGCGGGGGGTTGGAATGAGCAGTTCTTC
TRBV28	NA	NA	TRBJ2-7	CASTQVPLYEQYF	TGTGCCAGCACCCAAGTTCCACTCTACGAGCAGTACTTC
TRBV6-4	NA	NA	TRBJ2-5	CASSEYIGETQYF	TGTGCCAGCAGTGAATACATAGGAGAGACCCAGTACTTC
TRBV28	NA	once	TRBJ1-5	CASRPTGLGNQPQHF	TGTGCCAGCAGACCTACAGGGTTGGGCAATCAGCCCCAGCATTTT
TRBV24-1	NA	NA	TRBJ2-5	CATSDGQGRETQYF	TGTGCCACCAGTGATGGCCAGGGGAGAGAGACCCAGTACTTC
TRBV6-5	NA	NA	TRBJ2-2	CASMTTGELFF	TGTGCCAGCATGACCACCGGGGAGCTGTTTTTT
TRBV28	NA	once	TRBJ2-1	CASIGGSSYNEQFF	TGTGCCAGCATTGGGGGGAGCTCCTACAATGAGCAGTTCTTC
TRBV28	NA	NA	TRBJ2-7	CASSEGMREQYF	TGTGCCAGCAGTGAAGGAATGCGCGAGCAGTACTTC
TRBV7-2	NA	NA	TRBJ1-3	CASSPGTMGNTIYF	TGTGCCAGCAGCCCAGGGACAATGGGAAACACCATATATTTT
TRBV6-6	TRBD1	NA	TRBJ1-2	CASSWGQGMDGYTF	TGTGCCAGCAGTTGGGGACAGGGGATGGATGGCTACACCTTC
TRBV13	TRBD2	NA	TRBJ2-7	CASGSGGGEQYF	TGTGCCAGCGGTTCGGGAGGGGGTGAGCAGTACTTC
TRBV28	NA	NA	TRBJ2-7	CASSLRVAGSSYEQYF	TGTGCCAGCAGTTTAAGGGTGGCGGGAAGCTCCTACGAGCAGTACTTC
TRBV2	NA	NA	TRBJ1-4	CASSEGAGYEKLFF	TGTGCCAGCAGTGAAGGTGCCGGGTACGAAAAACTGTTTTTT